These 21 T cell receptor beta chains were all obtained from the same sample, sequenced in a study of regulatory T cells in long-lasting Graves disease. Time point here: newly diagnosed GD, antithyroid drugs for less than 3 months. PBMC-extracted RNA yielded the TCR library. Sequencing libraries for TCR beta were prepared with iRepertoire HTBI primers and Arm-PCR of CDR3 regions. TCRdb analysed the multiplex PCR reads with MiXCR anew, one entry per CDR3 protein. Of roughly 350,000 distinct CDR3 sequences listed, 16% were seen once; the top ten hold around 20%. The data were also submitted as part of a second study, on T cells in Graves' hyperthyroidism and ophthalmopathy.

Here the sequenced sample was peripheral blood mononuclear cells (PBMCs), taken at new diagnosis, from a patient treated with antithyroid drugs. These receptor sequences come from a woman aged 18-29 years with Graves disease.

This clonotype was recorded at least ten times. The chain has TRBV5-1 and TRBJ1-4, with D possibly being TRBD1 (5 bases). Trimming cost V 0 bases and J 2 bases, with 14 bases left between them. Germline V CDR1 and CDR2: SGHRS, YFSETQ. This CDR3 is 17 amino acids long. The CDR3 protein is CASSLVYGGYTNEKLFF. As DNA, the CDR3 is TGCGCCAGCAGCTTGGTTTACGGGGGTTACACTAATGAAAAACTGTTTTTT.

There are a few counts of this clonotype. J is TRBJ1-6 and V is TRBV20-1; 7 bases line up with TRBD1. This CDR3 is 14 amino acids long. Germline V lookup: CDR1 DFQATT, CDR2 SNEGSKA (reference sequence). V shed 3 bases, J shed 8 bases, and the junction held 7 bases outside the gene matches. The CDR3 here is CSASQTGPHSPLHF. The CDR3 region has the DNA TGCAGTGCTAGCCAGACAGGGCCCCATTCACCCCTCCACTTT.

This clonotype was seen repeatedly, ten times or more. This sequence joins TRBV2 and TRBJ2-5; no reliable D call. Germline CDR1 reads SNHLY; CDR2 reads FYNNEI. V was cut by 6 bases and J by 2 bases, with 10 bases left in between. The CDR3 sequence is 13 residues long. The CDR3 sequence is CASRDLPQETQYF. The CDR3 region has the DNA TGTGCCAGCAGGGATTTACCTCAAGAGACCCAGTACTTC.

This clonotype was detected a few times. The chain employs TRBV10-3 and TRBJ1-2, with a possible D match to TRBD1 (5 bases). V gave up 2 bases and J gave up 8 bases, with 18 bases separating them. The germline CDR1 and CDR2 sequences are ENHRY and SYGVKD. This CDR3 spans 15 amino acids. The DNA for the CDR3 is TGTGCCATCAGTGAGCTTGACAGCGGCCTTGGGGGCTACACCTTC. It yields the protein CAISELDSGLGGYTF.

In its sample, this clonotype was seen a few times. The rearrangement links TRBV9 to TRBJ2-7; D is unclear. Trimming left V 3 bases short and J 0 bases short, with 13 bases between. Germline CDR1 reads SGDLS; CDR2 reads YYNGEE. This CDR3 region has 15 residues. The CDR3, as DNA: TGTGCCAGCAGCGCGGCTATTCAACCCTCCTACGAGCAGTACTTC. Residues: CASSAAIQPSYEQYF.

There are many counts of this clonotype. The CDR3 loop reads CAWSSGTAISGQYF. For the CDR3, the DNA is TGTGCCTGGAGTTCGGGGACCGCAATTTCGGGGCAGTACTTC. This chain links TRBV30 with TRBJ2-7, with D perhaps assigned TRBD1 or TRBD2 (5 bases each). The CDR3 runs to 14 residues. V dropped 2 bases and J dropped 9 bases, with 20 bases sitting between them. Germline V gives CDR1 GTSNPN, CDR2 SVGIG (reference sequence).

This sequence joins TRBV6-2 or TRBV6-3 and TRBJ2-1; D gene ambiguous. CDR3 length: 13 residues. The germline CDR1 and CDR2 sequences are MNHEY and SVGEGT. The germline V and J ends were trimmed by 6 bases and 8 bases, with 14 bases remaining between them. CDR3 nucleotide sequence: TGTGCCAGCAGGCCCGGTGAGTTGCATGAGCAGTTCTTC. The encoded protein is CASRPGELHEQFF.

The genes are TRBV20-1 and TRBJ1-2, with a weak D call TRBD1 (5 bases). The CDR3 is made up of 18 amino acids. Germline lookup yields CDR1 DFQATT and CDR2 SNEGSKA (reference sequence). V dropped 0 bases and J dropped 0 bases, with 20 bases sitting between them. Here the CDR3 DNA reads TGCAGTGCTAGAGAGATCGGACAATTACATTCTCCTAACTATGGCTACACCTTC. It specifies CSAREIGQLHSPNYGYTF.

Turning to this clonotype: A clone one base away is much larger, so this may be a read error. The V call is TRBV6-5, the J call TRBJ1-1, with 8 bases identical to TRBD1. The CDR3 loop spans 12 amino acids. Germline CDR1 MNHEY, CDR2 SVGAGI. The trim removed 2 bases at V and 12 bases at J, leaving 5 bases unmatched. The CDR3 is CASSYQDRESFF. As DNA, the CDR3 is TGTGCCAGCAGTTACCAGGACAGGGAATCTTTCTTT.

This clonotype appeared many times. The gene calls are TRBV5-6 and TRBJ2-7; 7 bases line up with TRBD1. V dropped 9 bases and J dropped 2; count of bases not matched to a gene: 5. The V gene's germline CDR1 is SGHDT and CDR2 YYEEEE. This CDR3 contains 12 residues. The CDR3 DNA is TGTGCCACATCGGACAGGACCTACGAGCAGTACTTC. This sequence encodes CATSDRTYEQYF.

This clonotype showed up just a few times. This chain connects TRBV20-1 to TRBJ1-4, with D hard to call. The CDR3 runs 13 residues. The germline V and J ends were trimmed by 5 bases and 7 bases, with 14 bases remaining between them. From germline, CDR1 is DFQATT and CDR2 SNEGSKA (reference sequence). The CDR3, as DNA: TGCAGTGCTCTATTAGGGATGAGTGAAAAACTGTTTTTT. This encodes CSALLGMSEKLFF.

This clonotype came up a few times. V usage is TRBV2 and J usage is TRBJ2-2, with TRBD2 identical over 8 bases. The CDR3 extends over 15 amino acids. From germline, CDR1 is SNHLY and CDR2 FYNNEI. The V segment lost 9 bases and the J segment 6 bases; nucleotides outside the gene matches: 12. The CDR3 coding sequence is TGTGCCAGTGAGAGTAGCGGGGTAGTCGCCGGGGAGCTGTTTTTT. It encodes CASESSGVVAGELFF.

Many counts were recorded for this clonotype. The CDR3 nucleotides are TGTGCCAGCAGCCCTGGCTTAGGGGGTGTAAATGAGCAGTTCTTC. It is translated as CASSPGLGGVNEQFF. This chain links TRBV3-1 with TRBJ2-1; D is possibly TRBD1 (6 bases). This CDR3 spans 15 amino acids. Germline-derived CDR1 and CDR2 are LGHDT and YNNKEL (reference sequence). V lost 4 bases to trimming and J lost 7 bases, with 17 bases between them.

Of note for this clonotype: A much larger clone lies one base from this, so it may be a read error. The conserved phenylalanine or tryptophan normally closing the CDR3 is absent here, so this likely arose from a read error. The chain couples TRBV6-9 to TRBJ1-5; no clear D gene. CDR1 and CDR2 (germline): MNHGY, SVAAGI. CDR3 length equals 13 residues. With 3 bases removed from V and 2 bases from J, the gap between germline ends came to 5 bases. The DNA for the CDR3 is TGTGCCAGCAGTTACGGGCGCAATCAGCCCCAGCATCTT. Its translation is CASSYGRNQPQHL.

This chain links TRBV6-1 with TRBJ2-7; 10 nucleotides line up with TRBD2. With 6 bases clipped from V and 6 bases from J, the junction kept 8 bases outside the gene matches. Germline V lookup: CDR1 MNHNS, CDR2 SASEGT. The CDR3 runs to 14 residues. CDR3: CASRVAGGVVEQYF. The CDR3 DNA reads as TGTGCCAGCAGGGTAGCGGGAGGAGTAGTCGAGCAGTACTTC.

Only a few counts were recorded for this clonotype. The chain has TRBV6-1 and TRBJ1-6; the D gene is possibly TRBD1 (5 bases). Germline V gene data show CDR1 as MNHNS and CDR2 as SASEGT. The CDR3 totals 14 residues. The V gene lost 9 bases and the J gene lost 10 bases, with 19 bases spanning the gap. The CDR3 sequence is CASYVGGFISPLHF. CDR3 bases: TGTGCCAGTTATGTGGGGGGGTTTATCTCACCCCTCCACTTT.

To note about this clonotype: A much bigger clone sits one base away, suggesting this may be a read error. The chain carries TRBV6-2 or TRBV6-3 and TRBJ1-5; 9 nucleotides align to TRBD1. CDR1 MNHEY and CDR2 SVGEGT come from the germline V gene. The CDR3 loop spans 15 amino acids. The V and J ends lost 5 bases and 6 bases, in that order; junction bases with no gene match: 8. Here the CDR3 reads CASSARDRVGQPQHF. In nucleotides, the CDR3 is TGTGCCAGCAGTGCCCGGGACAGGGTCGGTCAGCCCCAGCATTTT.

This clonotype was seen many times. The chain is built from TRBV20-1 and TRBJ2-1, with 9 bases identical to TRBD1. Germline lookup yields CDR1 DFQATT and CDR2 SNEGSKA (reference sequence). V was pared by 6 bases and J by 0 bases, with 9 bases of the junction left unmatched. CDR3 size: 16 residues. CDR3 bases: TGCAGTGCAAATCCCGGGACAGGGAGCTCCTACAATGAGCAGTTCTTC. Encoded protein: CSANPGTGSSYNEQFF.

This clonotype was found a few times. CDR3 loop: CASSYGGSGTGRETEAFF. The CDR3, as DNA: TGTGCCAGCAGTTACGGAGGGAGCGGGACAGGGCGGGAAACTGAAGCTTTCTTT. The gene calls are TRBV6-5 and TRBJ1-1; TRBD1 matches at 9 bases. Per the germline V gene, CDR1 is MNHEY and CDR2 is SVGAGI. J was trimmed by 5 bases and V by 2 bases; bases with no gene match: 15. This CDR3 is built from 18 residues.

This clonotype has a single count. This may be a read error: a much more frequent sequence differs by one nucleotide. The V and J genes are TRBV4-1 and TRBJ1-1; unclear D gene. CDR1 is MGHRA and CDR2 is YSYEKL in the germline V gene. This CDR3 is 14 amino acids long. CDR3 nucleotides: TGCGTCAGCAGCCCTCCAGCCCTGAACACTGAAGCTTTCTTT. It encodes CVSSPPALNTEAFF.

This clonotype was detected ten times or more. J is TRBJ1-5 and V is TRBV3-1, with D possibly matching TRBD1 (6 bases). V was clipped by 2 bases and J by 6 bases, with 17 bases between them. Germline loops: CDR1 LGHDT, CDR2 YNNKEL (reference sequence). This CDR3 spans 16 amino acids. The CDR3 reads CASSQNSQGAIQPQHF. As DNA, the CDR3 is TGTGCCAGCAGCCAAAACTCACAGGGTGCCATTCAGCCCCAGCATTTT.